These 26 T cell receptor beta chains originate from one sample sequenced in a study of T cell repertoires in cytomegalovirus infection. TCRdb analysed the reads with MiXCR anew, one entry per CDR3 protein. There are about 260,000 distinct CDR3 sequences in the sample; 12% to 15% occur only once, and around 8.1% lies in the top ten. The sample comprised PBMCs. These TCRs come from a human donor in good health (CMV status not recorded). Some clones in this sample may be carry-over from other donors' samples.

This clonotype was observed at least ten times. The chain is built from TRBV4-2 and TRBJ2-7, with 7 nucleotides matching TRBD2. CDR1 is LGHNA and CDR2 is YNFKEQ in the germline V gene. V trimming: 2 bases; J trimming: 0 bases; junction bases outside the gene matches: 13. This CDR3 is 18 amino acids long. The CDR3 sequence: CASSQSTSTSGVSYEQYF. The CDR3, as DNA: TGTGCCAGCAGCCAATCTACTTCAACGAGCGGGGTCTCCTACGAGCAGTACTTC.

In this sample, this clonotype turned up a few times. This chain links TRBV29-1 with TRBJ2-7; tentative D call: TRBD1 (6 bases). Deletions cut 0 bases from V and 2 bases from J, with 8 bases between. CDR3 length: 13 amino acids. Germline-derived CDR1 and CDR2 are SQVTM and ANQGSEA. The CDR3 spells CSVEEDSPYEQYF. In DNA form, the CDR3 reads TGCAGCGTTGAAGAGGACAGCCCCTACGAGCAGTACTTC.

For the CDR3, the DNA is TGTGCCAGCAGTACAACCTTTGGGGATACGCAGTATTTT. Translated: CASSTTFGDTQYF. The chain joins TRBV6-8 to TRBJ2-3; the D is unclear. CDR3 length: 13 amino acids. Trimming shortened V by 5 bases and J by 6 bases, and 12 bases separated the two germline ends. Germline loops: CDR1 MNHGY, CDR2 SAAAGT.

This clonotype was counted between two and nine times. The rearrangement links TRBV7-9 to TRBJ2-3, with 11 bases lining up with TRBD2. Losses at the gene ends were 5 bases for V and 4 bases for J; bases not matched to a gene: 8. This CDR3 is 16 amino acids long. Germline loops: CDR1 SEHNR, CDR2 FQNEAQ (reference sequence). This CDR3 reads CASSRLAGGPADTQYF. Here the CDR3 DNA reads TGTGCCAGCAGCAGATTAGCGGGGGGGCCGGCAGATACGCAGTATTTT. The variable domain in full, with the rest retrieved from reference TRBV7-9 and TRBJ2-3, is DTGVSQNPRHKITKRGQNVTFRCDPISEHNRLYWYRQTLGQGPEFLTYFQNEAQLEKSRLLSDRFSAERPKGSFSTLEIQRTEQGDSAMYLCASSRLAGGPADTQYFGPGTRLTVL.

This clonotype was observed a few times. The chain couples TRBV20-1 to TRBJ1-2; 10 bases are shared with TRBD1. The germline V gene encodes CDR1 DFQATT and CDR2 SNEGSKA (reference sequence). The CDR3 totals 14 residues. The V segment lost 6 bases and the J segment 7 bases; nucleotides outside the gene matches: 11. CDR3 in DNA: TGCAGTGCGAAAAGGGACAGGGGAAGACTTGGCTACACCTTC. Translating it yields CSAKRDRGRLGYTF.

This clonotype was picked up a small number of times. V usage is TRBV9 and J usage is TRBJ1-1; no firm D call. Deletions cut 4 bases from V and 0 bases from J, with 16 bases between. This CDR3 is built from 16 residues. The germline CDR1 and CDR2 sequences are SGDLS and YYNGEE. CDR3 sequence reads: CASSQTGFGMNTEAFF. CDR3 coding DNA: TGTGCCAGCAGCCAGACGGGATTTGGGATGAACACTGAAGCTTTCTTT.

The rearrangement joins TRBV27 to TRBJ1-4; 7 bases fit TRBD1. Trimming cost V 6 bases and J 8 bases; bases outside gene matches: 9. Germline CDR1 and CDR2: MNHEY and SMNVEV (reference sequence). The CDR3 consists of 14 residues. Here the CDR3 reads CASRLTGVEEKLFF. CDR3 bases: TGTGCCAGCAGGTTAACAGGGGTCGAGGAAAAACTGTTTTTT.

This rearrangement joins TRBV29-1 to TRBJ2-5; 13 positions match TRBD2. The trim removed 7 bases at V and 4 bases at J, leaving 9 bases unmatched. CDR1 is SQVTM, CDR2 ANQGSEA, per germline. The CDR3 length is 15 residues. The CDR3: CSANGLAGERETQYF. The CDR3 DNA is TGCAGCGCGAACGGACTAGCGGGAGAGAGAGAGACCCAGTACTTC.

The chain links TRBV29-1 to TRBJ2-7; D may be TRBD1 (7 bases). Between the trimmed V and J ends, which lost 4 bases and 1 base, there was a span of 14 bases. There are 14 residues in the CDR3. Germline V gives CDR1 SQVTM, CDR2 ANQGSEA. In nucleotides, the CDR3 is TGCAGCGTTGTGTTGCGGGACAGATCCTACGAGCAGTACTTC. Amino acid sequence: CSVVLRDRSYEQYF.

Only a few counts were recorded for this clonotype. The chain uses TRBV18 and TRBJ1-2; D is unresolved. This CDR3 region has 15 residues. Trimming took off 2 bases at V and 0 bases at J, with 10 bases between the two ends. Germline CDR1 and CDR2: KGHSH and LQKENI. CDR3 residues: CASSPLGLANYGYTF. The CDR3 DNA sequence: TGTGCCAGCTCACCATTAGGACTCGCTAACTATGGCTACACCTTC.

The CDR3 spells CASSLIRTTTELDEQFF. The CDR3, as DNA: TGTGCCAGCAGCTTAATCCGTACTACCACCGAACTGGATGAGCAGTTCTTC. The V gene is TRBV7-3, the J gene TRBJ2-1; D remains unclear. CDR3 length: 17 amino acids. Germline V gives CDR1 SGHTA, CDR2 FQGTGA. V was pared by 1 base and J by 8 bases, with 21 bases between.

The rearrangement joins TRBV6-2 or TRBV6-3 to TRBJ2-6, with a weak D call TRBD2 (6 bases). Per the germline V gene, CDR1 is MNHEY and CDR2 is SVGEGT. The CDR3 is 14 residues long. V was clipped by 4 bases and J by 4 bases, with 8 bases between them. CDR3 nucleotide sequence: TGTGCCAGCAGTTCGGGGGACGGGGCCAACGTCCTGACTTTC. Protein sequence: CASSSGDGANVLTF.

The V call is TRBV15, the J call TRBJ2-1; the D is unclear. Looked up from germline, CDR1 is LNHNV and CDR2 is YYDKDF (reference sequence). The CDR3 has 11 residues. The V gene lost 3 bases and the J gene lost 4 bases, with 1 base spanning the gap. As DNA, the CDR3 is TGTGCCACCAGCAGTTACAATGAGCAGTTCTTC. Amino acid sequence: CATSSYNEQFF.

This clonotype occurred many times. The V and J genes are TRBV7-2 and TRBJ1-1; D gene ambiguous. The V gene's germline CDR1 is SGHTA and CDR2 FQGNSA. V lost 5 bases and J lost 3, with 13 bases in between. The CDR3 runs 14 residues. This CDR3 reads CASSPIRVDTEAFF. The CDR3 bases are TGTGCCAGCAGCCCTATAAGGGTTGACACTGAAGCTTTCTTT.

This clonotype was counted between two and nine times. The chain recombines TRBV20-1 with TRBJ1-5; no reliable D call. There are 12 residues in the CDR3. CDR1 DFQATT and CDR2 SNEGSKA come from the germline V gene (reference sequence). With 7 bases removed from V and 0 bases from J, the gap between germline ends came to 7 bases. CDR3 residues: CSGYNSNQPQHF. The CDR3 coding sequence is TGCAGTGGGTACAATAGCAATCAGCCCCAGCATTTT.

This clonotype was recorded a few times. V and J are TRBV4-3 and TRBJ2-1, with 7 positions matching TRBD2. The J segment lost 8 bases and the V segment lost 4 bases, leaving 2 bases of the junction unmatched. Germline assignment: CDR1 LGHNA and CDR2 YSLEER. CDR3 length equals 12 residues. The CDR3 here is CASSRTSDEQFF. The CDR3 DNA reads TGCGCCAGCAGCCGAACTAGCGATGAGCAGTTCTTC.

The rearrangement joins TRBV12-3 or TRBV12-4 to TRBJ2-1; D tentatively fits TRBD1 or TRBD2 (5 bases each). V lost 6 bases and J 12 bases, leaving 18 bases between the germline ends. This CDR3 spans 13 amino acids. The CDR3 DNA is TGTGCCAGCAGGGATCACCAGGTTGGGGGGCAGTTCTTC. This codes for CASRDHQVGGQFF.

This clonotype was seen at least ten times. The chain links TRBV12-5 to TRBJ1-2, with D perhaps TRBD1 (5 bases). The germline V gene has CDR1 LGHNT and CDR2 FRNRAP. V dropped 6 bases and J dropped 4 bases, with 12 bases sitting between them. CDR3 length equals 13 residues. The CDR3 DNA is TGTGCTAGTGGCCCGGGGAGGGGCTATGGCTACACCTTC. It yields the protein CASGPGRGYGYTF.

This clonotype was counted only a few times. V usage is TRBV4-1 and J usage is TRBJ2-3; D is undetermined. Germline loops: CDR1 MGHRA, CDR2 YSYEKL. V dropped 1 base and J dropped 3 bases, with 14 bases sitting between them. The CDR3 consists of 16 residues. For the CDR3, the DNA is TGCGCCAGCAGCCAAGGAGGTTTCCCCCGGACAGATACGCAGTATTTT. Residues: CASSQGGFPRTDTQYF.

This chain joins TRBV20-1 and TRBJ1-2; tentatively, D is TRBD1 (5 bases). The CDR3 covers 13 residues. Trimming pared 6 bases from V and 0 bases from J, leaving 11 bases between. The germline V gene has CDR1 DFQATT and CDR2 SNEGSKA (reference sequence). The CDR3 coding sequence is TGCAGTGCCAGGGCTGGGACTAACTATGGCTACACCTTC. Amino acids: CSARAGTNYGYTF.

Of note for this clonotype: An end of the junction differs from the germline gene, which may be a read error. This chain joins TRBV19 and TRBJ1-5; D gene uncertain. CDR1 LNHDA and CDR2 SQIVND come from the germline V gene (reference sequence). The CDR3 loop spans 13 amino acids. The CDR3 DNA follows: TGTGCCAGTAATAGGCAGGAAACTCAGCCCCAGCAGTTT. Its protein is CASNRQETQPQQF.

Many counts were recorded for this clonotype. The chain recombines TRBV28 with TRBJ1-5; 7 bases are shared with TRBD1. Per germline, CDR1 MDHEN and CDR2 SYDVKM. This CDR3 contains 16 residues. After removal of 4 bases from V and 6 bases from J, the junction contained 12 bases not matched to a gene. CDR3 nucleotide sequence: TGTGCCAGCAGTTACAGACAGGGAGGAATGCGTCAGCCCCAGCATTTT. Translation gives CASSYRQGGMRQPQHF.

This clonotype was seen a few times. This chain uses TRBV20-1 with TRBJ2-3, with TRBD2 matching 7 bases. The J segment lost 4 bases and the V segment lost 4 bases, leaving 8 bases of the junction unmatched. Germline V gives CDR1 DFQATT, CDR2 SNEGSKA (reference sequence). The CDR3 sequence is 14 residues long. The CDR3 coding sequence is TGCAGTGCTAAGATCGGACTAGGCTCAGATACGCAGTATTTT. Translating gives CSAKIGLGSDTQYF.

This clonotype was detected ten times or more. The V and J genes are TRBV7-2 and TRBJ2-7, with no clear D. This CDR3 contains 15 residues. V gave up 0 bases and J gave up 0 bases, with 9 bases separating them. The germline CDR1 and CDR2 sequences are SGHTA and FQGNSA. The CDR3 region has the DNA TGTGCCAGCAGCTTAGCGGTCACCAGCTCCTACGAGCAGTACTTC. Encoded protein: CASSLAVTSSYEQYF.

This clonotype has ten or more counts. The V and J genes are TRBV25-1 and TRBJ2-5, with D perhaps matching TRBD2 (5 bases). Germline V gene sequence: CDR1 MGHDK, CDR2 SYGVNS. The CDR3 contains 18 residues. V was clipped by 3 bases and J by 4 bases, with 24 bases between them. CDR3 sequence reads: CASSDRGAPISSSETQYF. The CDR3 nucleotides are TGTGCCAGCAGTGATCGGGGAGCGCCCATTTCCTCCTCAGAGACCCAGTACTTC.

The CDR3 protein is CSSTIQETQYF. For the CDR3, the DNA is TGCAGTTCTACCATCCAAGAGACCCAGTACTTC. This chain joins TRBV29-1 and TRBJ2-5; D not certain. The V gene's germline CDR1 is SQVTM and CDR2 ANQGSEA. This CDR3 has 11 amino acids.